These 9 T cell receptor beta chains were all obtained from the same sample, sequenced in a study of blood T cell repertoires in COVID-19. The table came from immunoSEQ multiplex PCR; TCRdb's copy has only in-frame clones and leaves some out. The sample includes around 150,000 clones, around nine tenths of them seen just once. Source material: peripheral blood. The source of these receptors is a woman between 70 and 85 years old with COVID-19, enrolled during active disease.

The chain has TRBV6-5 and TRBJ2-7; perhaps TRBD1 as D (5 bases). V lost 7 bases and J 1 base, leaving 5 bases between the germline ends. In germline, CDR1 is MNHEY, CDR2 SVGAGI. This CDR3 is built from 11 residues. The CDR3, as DNA: TGTGCCAGCACAGGGTCCTACGAGCAGTACTTC. Its protein product is CASTGSYEQYF.

This chain uses TRBV20-1 with TRBJ1-2; D gene unclear. The CDR3 is 11 amino acids. Trimming cost V 5 bases and J 8 bases, with 12 bases left between them. Germline loops: CDR1 DFQATT, CDR2 SNEGSKA (reference sequence). The CDR3 nucleotides are TGCAGTGCTCGGACGGGAGGAGGCTACACCTTC. Protein sequence: CSARTGGGYTF.

This rearrangement joins TRBV11-2 to TRBJ2-5; D remains unclear. Germline values: CDR1 SGHAT, CDR2 FQNNGV. With 2 bases removed from V and 10 bases from J, the gap between germline ends came to 17 bases. This CDR3 is built from 14 residues. The CDR3 reads CASSLPRTPGYQYF. The CDR3 bases are TGTGCCAGCAGCTTACCACGAACGCCCGGTTACCAGTACTTC.

This chain links TRBV5-8 with TRBJ2-5, with D tentatively TRBD1 (5 bases). Germline CDR1 is SGHTS and CDR2 is YDEGEE. This CDR3 spans 15 amino acids. Trimming pared 1 base from V and 0 bases from J, leaving 10 bases between. CDR3 region: CASSLHRTNQETQYF. The DNA of the CDR3 is TGTGCCAGCAGCTTGCACAGGACAAACCAAGAGACCCAGTACTTC.

This chain uses TRBV18 with TRBJ1-5; 10 bases match TRBD1. The germline V gene has CDR1 KGHSH and CDR2 LQKENI. This CDR3 comprises 15 residues. V lost 2 bases to trimming and J lost 7 bases; unmatched junction nucleotides: 5. CDR3 DNA: TGTGCCAGCTCACCAGGGACAGGGGAAGGACAGCCCCAGCATTTT. Its protein product is CASSPGTGEGQPQHF.

This sequence joins TRBV5-1 and TRBJ1-6; D unclear. The CDR3 spans 14 residues. Looked up from germline, CDR1 is SGHRS and CDR2 is YFSETQ. V lost 0 bases, J lost 8 bases, and 9 bases lay in between. In DNA form, the CDR3 reads TGCGCCAGCAGCTTGGTCCAGGAGGATTCACCCCTCCACTTT. Translated: CASSLVQEDSPLHF.

The V and J genes are TRBV5-4 and TRBJ1-2; 8 bases agree with TRBD1. From germline, CDR1 is SGHNT and CDR2 YYREEE (reference sequence). The trim removed 6 bases at V and 6 bases at J, leaving 7 bases unmatched. The CDR3 runs 13 residues. The DNA for the CDR3 is TGTGCCAGCACCCCTGGACAGGGTGATGGCTACACCTTC. Its protein is CASTPGQGDGYTF.

The chain joins TRBV25-1 to TRBJ1-4; D is perhaps TRBD1 (5 bases). The CDR3 runs 14 residues. Trimming removed 6 bases at V and 7 bases at J, with 15 bases between. In germline, CDR1 is MGHDK, CDR2 SYGVNS. The DNA of the CDR3 is TGTGCCAGCAGGGGACTCCCTACGGGTGAAAAACTGTTTTTT. Protein: CASRGLPTGEKLFF.

The chain has TRBV27 and TRBJ1-6; 7 bases fit TRBD1. The CDR3 has 12 amino acids. CDR1 and CDR2 from the germline V gene are MNHEY and SMNVEV (reference sequence). The V segment lost 5 bases and the J segment 9 bases; nucleotides outside the gene matches: 1. The CDR3 coding sequence is TGTGCCAGCAGTGACAGGGCTTCACCCCTCCACTTT. Amino acids: CASSDRASPLHF.